The 14 T cell receptor beta chains listed next were all sequenced from one sample in a study of technical replicates of blood from a few donors. The method was immunoSEQ multiplex PCR; TCRdb's version includes in-frame clones alone and lacks a portion of them. The table lists around 84,000 clones, 95% to 98% of them singletons, with around 0.18% in the top ten. The material sequenced was T cells isolated from PBMCs. The receptors originated from a human donor in good health.

The chain is built from TRBV5-1 and TRBJ2-1; TRBD1 aligns across 11 bases. Germline values: CDR1 SGHRS, CDR2 YFSETQ. The trim removed 7 bases at V and 7 bases at J, leaving 4 bases unmatched. CDR3 size: 13 residues. The CDR3 DNA reads as TGCGCCAGCGGGACAGGGGGATCGAATGAGCAGTTCTTC. It translates to CASGTGGSNEQFF.

The V call is TRBV7-8, the J call TRBJ2-7; D perhaps matches TRBD2 (6 bases). CDR3 length: 16 residues. V shed 1 base and J shed 0 bases, with 13 bases lying between them. The germline V gene encodes CDR1 SGHVS and CDR2 FQNEAQ. DNA for the CDR3: TGTGCCAGCAGCTTAGGGGGCGGCGGGATCTCCTACGAGCAGTACTTC. As protein: CASSLGGGGISYEQYF.

V gene TRBV2 combines with J gene TRBJ2-4, with a weak D call TRBD2 (6 bases). CDR1 and CDR2 (germline): SNHLY, FYNNEI. This CDR3 has 16 amino acids. Between the trimmed V and J ends, which lost 4 bases and 2 bases, there was a span of 15 bases. The CDR3 is CASSVGLRRTKNIQYF. The CDR3, as DNA: TGTGCCAGCAGTGTGGGACTCCGGCGCACCAAAAACATTCAGTACTTC.

CDR3 sequence: CASSQGLAGVLSYNEQFF. In DNA, the CDR3 is TGCGCCAGCAGCCAGGGACTAGCGGGGGTCCTTTCTTACAATGAGCAGTTCTTC. The chain carries TRBV4-1 and TRBJ2-1; TRBD2 aligns across 14 bases. The CDR3 is made up of 18 amino acids. Trimming took 3 bases from V and 4 from J; bases not matched to a gene: 8. CDR1 and CDR2 from the germline V gene are MGHRA and YSYEKL.

This chain links TRBV5-6 with TRBJ2-2; no firm D call. This CDR3 region has 15 residues. The germline V gene encodes CDR1 SGHDT and CDR2 YYEEEE. V was shortened by 4 bases and J by 1 base, with 11 bases between the two germline ends. In nucleotides, the CDR3 is TGTGCCAGCAGCCCTGAGAGGAGGAACACCGGGGAGCTGTTTTTT. Protein product: CASSPERRNTGELFF.

The V call is TRBV2, the J call TRBJ2-6, with 8 bases matching TRBD1. This CDR3 is built from 18 residues. Losses at the gene ends were 4 bases for V and 0 bases for J; bases not matched to a gene: 8. Germline CDR1 is SNHLY and CDR2 is FYNNEI. CDR3 bases: TGTGCCAGCAGTGCGAACAGGGGGTCGTCCTCTGGGGCCAACGTCCTGACTTTC. This gives the protein CASSANRGSSSGANVLTF.

This clone was recorded only once. The CDR3 region is CASSPGGNTIYF. The CDR3 nucleotides read TGTGCCAGCAGCCCCGGGGGAAACACCATATATTTT. The chain is built from TRBV6-5 and TRBJ1-3; D is unclear. Trimming removed 6 bases from V and 4 bases from J, with 7 bases in between. The CDR3 runs to 12 residues. Germline loops: CDR1 MNHEY, CDR2 SVGAGI.

The V and J genes are TRBV7-7 and TRBJ2-1, with a possible D match to TRBD1 (6 bases). The CDR3 has 13 amino acids. The V end lost 4 bases, the J end lost 4 bases, and 8 bases lay between the germline ends. The germline V gene encodes CDR1 SSHAT and CDR2 FNYEAQ (reference sequence). This CDR3 reads CASSSDRYNEQFF. CDR3 nucleotide sequence: TGTGCCAGCAGCTCTGACAGGTACAATGAGCAGTTCTTC.

The chain couples TRBV30 to TRBJ1-2, with a possible D match to TRBD1 (6 bases). CDR1 is GTSNPN, CDR2 SVGIG, per germline (reference sequence). Trimming cost V 5 bases and J 4 bases, with 8 bases left between them. This CDR3 has 11 residues. The CDR3 coding sequence is TGTGCCTGGGGACAGAGCTATGGCTACACCTTC. It yields the protein CAWGQSYGYTF.

V is TRBV30 and J is TRBJ2-7, with D unresolved. This CDR3 comprises 13 residues. From germline, CDR1 is GTSNPN and CDR2 SVGIG (reference sequence). Trimming stripped 4 bases from V and 2 bases from J, with 12 bases between. The CDR3: CAWTRQSPYEQYF. The CDR3 nucleotides read TGTGCCTGGACCAGGCAATCCCCCTACGAGCAGTACTTC.

The chain joins TRBV5-6 to TRBJ1-3; TRBD1 might be the D (5 bases). Trimming pared 1 base from V and 4 bases from J, leaving 18 bases between. Germline-derived CDR1 and CDR2 are SGHDT and YYEEEE. This CDR3 comprises 17 residues. The CDR3 region has the DNA TGTGCCAGCAGCTTGTGGGGACTCCGGACCGAAGGAAACACCATATATTTT. It translates to CASSLWGLRTEGNTIYF.

The chain couples TRBV5-1 to TRBJ2-3; the match to TRBD1 covers 9 bases. Germline-derived CDR1 and CDR2 are SGHRS and YFSETQ. The CDR3 extends over 15 amino acids. V lost 0 bases to trimming and J lost 1 base; unmatched junction nucleotides: 0. The CDR3 bases are TGCGCCAGCAGCTTGGGGACAGGGGGCACAGATACGCAGTATTTT. It specifies CASSLGTGGTDTQYF.

The V gene is TRBV5-1, the J gene TRBJ2-7, with TRBD1 matching 8 bases. The CDR3 extends over 14 amino acids. From germline, CDR1 is SGHRS and CDR2 YFSETQ. J gave up 5 bases and V 0 bases, and 4 bases lay outside the gene matches. The CDR3 DNA is TGCGCCAGCAGCTTGGCCGGGACAGGTGACGAGCAGTACTTC. It specifies CASSLAGTGDEQYF.

V and J are TRBV5-1 and TRBJ2-2; 7 bases match TRBD1. The V segment lost 5 bases and the J segment 2 bases; nucleotides outside the gene matches: 9. Germline V gives CDR1 SGHRS, CDR2 YFSETQ. The CDR3 is 16 amino acids. The CDR3 DNA reads TGCGCCAGCAGTCCGGGACAAGGGGGCAACACCGGGGAGCTGTTTTTT. Its protein is CASSPGQGGNTGELFF.